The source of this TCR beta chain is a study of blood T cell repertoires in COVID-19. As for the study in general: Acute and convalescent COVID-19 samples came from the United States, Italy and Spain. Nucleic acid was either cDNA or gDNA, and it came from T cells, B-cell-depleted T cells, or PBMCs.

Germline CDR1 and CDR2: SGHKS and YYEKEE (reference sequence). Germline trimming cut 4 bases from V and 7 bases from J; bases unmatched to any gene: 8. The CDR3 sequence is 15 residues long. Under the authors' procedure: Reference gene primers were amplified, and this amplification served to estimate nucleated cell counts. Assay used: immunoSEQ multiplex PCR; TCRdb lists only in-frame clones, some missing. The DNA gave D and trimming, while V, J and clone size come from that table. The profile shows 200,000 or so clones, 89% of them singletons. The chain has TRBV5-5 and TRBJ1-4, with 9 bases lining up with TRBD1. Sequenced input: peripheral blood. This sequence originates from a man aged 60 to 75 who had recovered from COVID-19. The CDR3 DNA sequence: TGTGCCAGCAGCCAACCGACAGGGGGTCTTGAAAAACTGTTTTTT. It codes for CASSQPTGGLEKLFF. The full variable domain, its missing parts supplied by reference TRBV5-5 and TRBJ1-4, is DAGVTQSPTHLIKTRGQQVTLRCSPISGHKSVSWYQQVLGQGPQFIFQYYEKEERGRGNFPDRFSARQFPNYSSELNVNALLLGDSALYLCASSQPTGGLEKLFFGSGTQLSVL.